The 7 T cell receptor beta chains below all came from one sample that was sequenced in a study of vaccination effects on CD4 cells after COVID-19. Subsequent to a culture period of more than 8 days, CD4+ T cells were isolated. Participants completed two doses of the BNT162b2 or mRNA-1273 vaccine. Which antigens these TCRs recognize remains unknown. The method was immunoSEQ multiplex PCR; TCRdb's version includes in-frame clones alone and lacks a portion of them. The sample carries under 35,000 clones, 74% recorded once. The sample in question was CD4+ T cells from PBMCs cultured without peptide, obtained after COVID-19 vaccination. The receptors originated from a human donor who received a COVID-19 vaccine.

The CDR3 DNA is TGTGCCAGCTCACCCTCGGGCGCAACTAATGAAAAACTGTTTTTT. Residues: CASSPSGATNEKLFF. The gene calls are TRBV18 and TRBJ1-4; no firm D call. CDR1 and CDR2 from the germline V gene are KGHSH and LQKENI. V was trimmed by 3 bases and J by 0 bases, leaving 8 bases between them. This CDR3 spans 15 amino acids.

Only a few counts were recorded for this clone. The chain employs TRBV5-1 and TRBJ1-2, with D unresolved. The length of the CDR3 is 13 residues. CDR1 and CDR2 (germline): SGHRS, YFSETQ. The V and J ends lost 3 bases and 7 bases respectively, with 13 bases between them. The CDR3 DNA reads as TGCGCCAGCAGCTCTACTCTGCTTGCTGGCTACACCTTC. It encodes CASSSTLLAGYTF.

The chain has TRBV19 and TRBJ2-3, with D possibly matching TRBD1 (6 bases). This CDR3 contains 15 residues. The germline V gene has CDR1 LNHDA and CDR2 SQIVND (reference sequence). The V gene lost 5 bases and the J gene lost 0 bases, with 12 bases spanning the gap. The CDR3 sequence: CASSRTVTSTDTQYF. The CDR3 DNA sequence: TGTGCCAGTAGTCGGACAGTCACCAGCACAGATACGCAGTATTTT.

The chain links TRBV5-1 to TRBJ1-6; perhaps TRBD1 as D (6 bases). V was trimmed by 0 bases and J by 7 bases, leaving 14 bases between them. CDR3 length: 16 amino acids. Germline CDR1 reads SGHRS; CDR2 reads YFSETQ. DNA of the CDR3: TGCGCCAGCAGCTTGGAGGGGGGGAGTCACAATTCACCCCTCCACTTT. Its translation is CASSLEGGSHNSPLHF.

The V call is TRBV6-5, the J call TRBJ1-3; D is possibly TRBD1 (6 bases). V was trimmed by 5 bases and J by 6 bases, leaving 14 bases between them. This CDR3 contains 14 residues. Germline CDR1 and CDR2: MNHEY and SVGAGI. In DNA, the CDR3 is TGTGCCAGCAGTAGCATACAGGGAGTAAACACCATATATTTT. This gives the protein CASSSIQGVNTIYF.

The rearrangement uses TRBV6-6 and TRBJ2-7, with D perhaps being TRBD1 or TRBD2 (7 bases each). There are 13 residues in the CDR3. Germline loops: CDR1 MNHNY, CDR2 SVGAGI (reference sequence). The V and J ends lost 7 bases and 7 bases respectively, with 17 bases between them. The CDR3: CASTSQGGREQYF. In nucleotides, the CDR3 is TGTGCCAGCACCTCGCAGGGGGGGAGAGAGCAGTACTTC.

V gene TRBV19 combines with J gene TRBJ2-3, with 8 bases fitting TRBD2. With 7 bases clipped from V and 0 bases from J, the junction kept 9 bases outside the gene matches. Germline lookup yields CDR1 LNHDA and CDR2 SQIVND (reference sequence). This CDR3 has 16 amino acids. The CDR3 DNA sequence: TGTGCCAGTAACCATCCTAGCGGGCGTAGCACAGATACGCAGTATTTT. It codes for CASNHPSGRSTDTQYF.